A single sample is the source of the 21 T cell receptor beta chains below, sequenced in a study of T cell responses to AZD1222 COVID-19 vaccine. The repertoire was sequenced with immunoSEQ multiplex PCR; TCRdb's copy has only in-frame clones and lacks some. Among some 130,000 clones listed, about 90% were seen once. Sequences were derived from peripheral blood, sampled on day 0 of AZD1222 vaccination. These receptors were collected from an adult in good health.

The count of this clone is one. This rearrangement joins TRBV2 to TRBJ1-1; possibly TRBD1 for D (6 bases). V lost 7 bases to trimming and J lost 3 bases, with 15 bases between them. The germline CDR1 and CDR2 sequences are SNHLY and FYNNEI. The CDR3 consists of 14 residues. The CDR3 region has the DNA TGTGCCAGCACCGAGGGGGGATATGACACTGAAGCTTTCTTT. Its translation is CASTEGGYDTEAFF.

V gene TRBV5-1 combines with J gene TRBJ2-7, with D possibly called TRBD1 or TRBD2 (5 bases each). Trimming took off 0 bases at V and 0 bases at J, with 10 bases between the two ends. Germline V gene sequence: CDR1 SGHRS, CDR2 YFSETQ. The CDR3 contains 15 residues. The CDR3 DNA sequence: TGCGCCAGCAGCTTGGCCGCAGGGAGCTCCTACGAGCAGTACTTC. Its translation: CASSLAAGSSYEQYF.

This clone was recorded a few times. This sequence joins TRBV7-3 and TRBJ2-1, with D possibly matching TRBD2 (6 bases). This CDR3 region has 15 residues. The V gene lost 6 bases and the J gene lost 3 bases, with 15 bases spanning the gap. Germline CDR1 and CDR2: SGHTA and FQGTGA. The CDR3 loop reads CASSPTLASYNEQFF. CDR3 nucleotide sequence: TGTGCCAGCAGTCCGACCCTAGCGAGCTACAATGAGCAGTTCTTC.

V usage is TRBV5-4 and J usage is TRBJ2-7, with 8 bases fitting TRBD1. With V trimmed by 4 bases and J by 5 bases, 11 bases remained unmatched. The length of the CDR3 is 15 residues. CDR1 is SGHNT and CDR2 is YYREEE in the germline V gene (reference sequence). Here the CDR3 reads CASSPGGQGANEQYF. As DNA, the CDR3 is TGTGCCAGCAGCCCGGGTGGGCAGGGGGCGAACGAGCAGTACTTC. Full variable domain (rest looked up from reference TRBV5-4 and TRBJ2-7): ETGVTQSPTHLIKTRGQQVTLRCSSQSGHNTVSWYQQALGQGPQFIFQYYREEENGRGNFPPRFSGLQFPNYSSELNVNALELDDSALYLCASSPGGQGANEQYFGPGTRLTVT.

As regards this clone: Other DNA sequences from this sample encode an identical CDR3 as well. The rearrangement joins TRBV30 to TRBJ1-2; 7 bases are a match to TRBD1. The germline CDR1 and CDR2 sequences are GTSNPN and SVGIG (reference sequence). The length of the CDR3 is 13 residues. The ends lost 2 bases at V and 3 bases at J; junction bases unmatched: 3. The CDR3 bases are TGTGCCTGGAGTCCGGGACAGTACTATGGCTACACCTTC. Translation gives CAWSPGQYYGYTF.

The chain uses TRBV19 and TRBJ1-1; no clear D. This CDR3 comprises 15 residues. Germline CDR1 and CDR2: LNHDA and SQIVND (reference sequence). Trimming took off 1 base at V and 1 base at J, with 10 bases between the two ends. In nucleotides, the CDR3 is TGTGCCAGTAGTATAGGTGACACGGGGAACACTGAAGCTTTCTTT. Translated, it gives CASSIGDTGNTEAFF.

CDR3 sequence: CAWSKNRGTDTQYF. The CDR3 nucleotides read TGTGCCTGGAGTAAAAACAGGGGCACAGATACGCAGTATTTT. This rearrangement joins TRBV30 to TRBJ2-3; D is perhaps TRBD1 (6 bases). CDR1 and CDR2 from the germline V gene are GTSNPN and SVGIG (reference sequence). Between the trimmed V and J ends, which lost 2 bases and 1 base, there was a span of 10 bases. CDR3 length equals 14 residues.

CDR3 nucleotides: TGTGCCAGCAGCGGCCCCTGGGCGGACGTTAATTCACCCCTCCACTTT. Its protein is CASSGPWADVNSPLHF. The chain recombines TRBV7-8 with TRBJ1-6; D is unresolved. The CDR3 is made up of 16 amino acids. V gave up 5 bases and J gave up 6 bases, with 17 bases separating them. The germline gives CDR1 SGHVS, CDR2 FQNEAQ.

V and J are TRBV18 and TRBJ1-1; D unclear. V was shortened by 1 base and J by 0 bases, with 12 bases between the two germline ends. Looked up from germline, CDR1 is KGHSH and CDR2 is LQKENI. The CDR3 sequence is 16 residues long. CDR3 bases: TGTGCCAGCTCACCACATCGAGTAGGGATGAACACTGAAGCTTTCTTT. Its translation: CASSPHRVGMNTEAFF.

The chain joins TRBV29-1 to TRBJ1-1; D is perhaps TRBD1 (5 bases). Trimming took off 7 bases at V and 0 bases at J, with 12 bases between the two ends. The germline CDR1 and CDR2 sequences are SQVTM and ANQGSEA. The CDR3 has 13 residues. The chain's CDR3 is CSAKGRMNTEAFF. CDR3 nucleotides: TGCAGCGCGAAGGGACGGATGAACACTGAAGCTTTCTTT.

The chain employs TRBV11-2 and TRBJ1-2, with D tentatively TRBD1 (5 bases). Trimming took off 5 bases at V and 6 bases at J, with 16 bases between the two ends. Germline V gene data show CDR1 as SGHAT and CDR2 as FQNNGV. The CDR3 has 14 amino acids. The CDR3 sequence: CASSPRARVHGYTF. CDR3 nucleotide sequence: TGTGCCAGCAGCCCCAGGGCCAGGGTGCATGGCTACACCTTC.

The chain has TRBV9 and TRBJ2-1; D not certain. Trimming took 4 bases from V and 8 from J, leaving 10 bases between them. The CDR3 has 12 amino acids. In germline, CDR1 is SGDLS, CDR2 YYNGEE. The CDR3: CASSIRFHEQFF. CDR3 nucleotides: TGTGCCAGCAGCATCCGTTTCCATGAGCAGTTCTTC.

CDR3 in DNA: TGTGCCAGCAGCTTGCCGAACCAGGAGGGCGGGGTAGGCACCTTC. It translates to CASSLPNQEGGVGTF. This sequence joins TRBV5-4 and TRBJ1-2; D uncertain. The CDR3 is made up of 15 amino acids. Germline CDR1 reads SGHNT; CDR2 reads YYREEE (reference sequence). V was pared by 1 base and J by 13 bases, with 23 bases between.

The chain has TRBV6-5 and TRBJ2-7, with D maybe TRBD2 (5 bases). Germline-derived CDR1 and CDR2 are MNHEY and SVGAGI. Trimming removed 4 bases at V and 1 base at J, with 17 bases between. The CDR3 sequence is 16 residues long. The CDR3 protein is CASSSRHGMGSYEQYF. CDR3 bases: TGTGCCAGCAGTTCCCGCCACGGGATGGGGTCCTACGAGCAGTACTTC.

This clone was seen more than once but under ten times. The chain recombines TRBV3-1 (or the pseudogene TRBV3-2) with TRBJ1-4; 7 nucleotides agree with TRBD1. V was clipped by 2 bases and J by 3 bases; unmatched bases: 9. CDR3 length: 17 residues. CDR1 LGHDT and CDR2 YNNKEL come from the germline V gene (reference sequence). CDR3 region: CASSQYRQGVSNEKLFF. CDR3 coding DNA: TGTGCCAGCAGCCAATACCGACAGGGAGTATCTAATGAAAAACTGTTTTTT.

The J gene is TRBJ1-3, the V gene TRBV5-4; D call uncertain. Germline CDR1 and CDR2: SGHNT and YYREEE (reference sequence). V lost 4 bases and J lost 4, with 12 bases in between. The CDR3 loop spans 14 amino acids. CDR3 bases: TGTGCCAGCAGCACCCGTCCCTGGGGAAACACCATATATTTT. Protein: CASSTRPWGNTIYF.

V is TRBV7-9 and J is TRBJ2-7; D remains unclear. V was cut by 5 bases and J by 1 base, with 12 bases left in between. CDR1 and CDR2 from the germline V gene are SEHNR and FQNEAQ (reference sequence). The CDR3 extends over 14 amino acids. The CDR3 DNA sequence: TGTGCCAGCAGCGACTGGGCCGATTCCTACGAGCAGTACTTC. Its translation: CASSDWADSYEQYF.

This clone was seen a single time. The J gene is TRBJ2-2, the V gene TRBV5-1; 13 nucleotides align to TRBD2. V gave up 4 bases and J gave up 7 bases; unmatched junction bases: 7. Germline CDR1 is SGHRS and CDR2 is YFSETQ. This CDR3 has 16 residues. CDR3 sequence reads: CASSPGTSGIGGELFF. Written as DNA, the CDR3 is TGCGCCAGCAGCCCCGGGACTAGCGGGATAGGCGGGGAGCTGTTTTTT. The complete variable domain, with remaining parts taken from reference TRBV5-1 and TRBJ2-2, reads KAGVTQTPRYLIKTRGQQVTLSCSPISGHRSVSWYQQTPGQGLQFLFEYFSETQRNKGNFPGRFSGRQFSNSRSEMNVSTLELGDSALYLCASSPGTSGIGGELFFGEGSRLTVL.

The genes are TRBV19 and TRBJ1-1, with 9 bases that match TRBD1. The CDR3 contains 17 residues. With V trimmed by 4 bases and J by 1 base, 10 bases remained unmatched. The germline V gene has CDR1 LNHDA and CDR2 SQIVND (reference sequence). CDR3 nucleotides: TGTGCCAGTAGTAGGAGGGGGACAGGGTCGGGGAACACTGAAGCTTTCTTT. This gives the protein CASSRRGTGSGNTEAFF.

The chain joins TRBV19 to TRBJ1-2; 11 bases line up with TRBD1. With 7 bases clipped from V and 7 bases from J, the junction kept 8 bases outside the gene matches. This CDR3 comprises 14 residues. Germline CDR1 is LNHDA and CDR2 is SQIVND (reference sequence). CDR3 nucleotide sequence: TGTGCCAGTACCAACGGACAGGGGGCCCCTGGCTACACCTTC. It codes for CASTNGQGAPGYTF.

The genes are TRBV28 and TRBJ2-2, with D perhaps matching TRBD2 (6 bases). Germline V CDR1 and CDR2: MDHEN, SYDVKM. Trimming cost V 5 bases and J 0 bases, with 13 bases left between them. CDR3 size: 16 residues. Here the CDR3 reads CASSARGTANTGELFF. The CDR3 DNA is TGTGCCAGCAGTGCCCGCGGGACTGCGAACACCGGGGAGCTGTTTTTT.